What follows are 26 T cell receptor beta chains derived from one specimen sequenced in a study of blood T cells in healthy people across ages. It was with a sample-barcoded 5' primer and a J-beta primer mix that a second PCR of roughly 7 to 12 cycles was run. From the 5' RACE reads, TCRdb called clonotypes with MiXCR, one entry per CDR3 protein. In the table there are some 1,800,000 distinct CDR3 sequences, 35% to 50% of which are singletons. Material: blood. The receptors derive from a human donor in good health.

With respect to this clonotype: The junction departs from germline at one end; a sequencing error may be responsible. The rearrangement uses TRBV28 and TRBJ2-4; possible D gene TRBD1, 6 bases. The last part of the DNA fits TRBJ2-7 better; the J call may be wrong. Germline-derived CDR1 and CDR2 are MDHEN and SYDVKM. The CDR3 is 11 residues long. This chain's CDR3 is CTSSPGVEQYF. The CDR3 bases are TGTACCAGCAGCCCAGGGGTCGAGCAGTACTTC.

This clonotype was detected only a few times. This chain connects TRBV28 to TRBJ1-4; no clear D gene. CDR1 and CDR2 from the germline V gene are MDHEN and SYDVKM. The CDR3 length is 18 residues. Deletions cut 2 bases from V and 0 bases from J, with 16 bases between. The CDR3 coding sequence is TGTGCCAGCAGTTTAGTACTTGGACGGAGTGCAACTAATGAAAAACTGTTTTTT. This translates into CASSLVLGRSATNEKLFF.

This clonotype was counted a few times. The V call is TRBV7-3, the J call TRBJ2-1; D could derive from TRBD1 or TRBD2 (5 bases each). The V gene lost 0 bases and the J gene lost 10 bases, with 16 bases spanning the gap. Germline V gives CDR1 SGHTA, CDR2 FQGTGA. This CDR3 has 15 residues. The CDR3 sequence is CASSLTGPSPQEQFF. Written as DNA, the CDR3 is TGTGCCAGCAGCTTAACGGGACCCTCCCCACAGGAGCAGTTCTTC.

Many counts were recorded for this clonotype. The V call is TRBV7-9, the J call TRBJ2-1; TRBD2 agrees at 13 bases. This CDR3 spans 15 amino acids. Per germline, CDR1 SEHNR and CDR2 FQNEAQ (reference sequence). After removal of 4 bases from V and 4 bases from J, the junction contained 1 base not matched to a gene. The CDR3: CASSWGLAGYNEQFF. In DNA, the CDR3 is TGTGCCAGCAGCTGGGGACTAGCGGGGTACAATGAGCAGTTCTTC.

V usage is TRBV5-1 and J usage is TRBJ1-2, with 7 bases matching TRBD1. V shed 4 bases, J shed 7 bases, and the junction held 7 bases outside the gene matches. The length of the CDR3 is 13 residues. CDR1 is SGHRS and CDR2 is YFSETQ in the germline V gene. Here the CDR3 reads CASSVGTEAGYTF. The CDR3 bases are TGCGCCAGCAGCGTAGGGACAGAAGCTGGCTACACCTTC.

This clonotype was detected a few times. This chain joins TRBV12-3 or TRBV12-4 and TRBJ2-7, with no clear D. This CDR3 spans 15 amino acids. Trimming left V 0 bases short and J 3 bases short, with 12 bases between. CDR3 amino acids: CASSLAGRALYEQYF. The CDR3 nucleotides are TGTGCCAGCAGTTTAGCAGGTAGGGCACTCTACGAGCAGTACTTC.

This clonotype was counted only a few times. The chain couples TRBV5-5 to TRBJ2-1; 11 bases match TRBD2. The junction had 23 bases not matched to a gene; V was cut back by 3 bases and J by 9 bases. CDR3 length equals 20 residues. CDR1 SGHKS and CDR2 YYEKEE come from the germline V gene (reference sequence). DNA for the CDR3: TGTGCCAGCAGCTCGACCCCCAGTCTAGCGGGGGGCTTCCCGCCCCTTGAGCAGTTCTTC. Amino acids: CASSSTPSLAGGFPPLEQFF.

Details on this clonotype: At one end the junction does not follow the germline gene, possibly because of a read error. The chain employs TRBV12-3 or TRBV12-4 and TRBJ1-2; D might be TRBD1 (6 bases). The CDR3 has 14 amino acids. DNA of the CDR3: TGCGCCAGCAGTCGGACAGCCCAGAACTATTGTTACACCTTC. This sequence encodes CASSRTAQNYCYTF.

This clonotype has more than one count but fewer than ten. It may be a read error: a sequence one base away is much more abundant. The rearrangement links TRBV5-6 to TRBJ2-7; tentatively, D is TRBD2 (5 bases). The J call may be incorrect, as the DNA end agrees better with TRBJ2-5. Germline CDR1 is SGHDT and CDR2 is YYEEEE. The CDR3 loop spans 15 amino acids. The CDR3: CASSHIPRLQETQYF. DNA for the CDR3: TGTGCCAGCAGCCACATCCCGAGACTACAAGAGACCCAGTACTTC.

This chain links TRBV12-3 or TRBV12-4 with TRBJ1-5; unclear D gene. Trimming took 6 bases from V and 7 from J, leaving 13 bases between them. This CDR3 has 13 residues. CDR3 loop: CASSTNGEQPQHF. The CDR3 DNA sequence: TGTGCCAGCAGCACTAACGGGGAACAGCCCCAGCATTTT.

The gene calls are TRBV12-3 or TRBV12-4 and TRBJ1-4, with D possibly matching TRBD1 (6 bases). V lost 7 bases and J lost 0, with 12 bases in between. This CDR3 has 15 amino acids. CDR3 in DNA: TGTGCCAGCACCCCGGGACAATCAACTAATGAAAAACTGTTTTTT. This gives the protein CASTPGQSTNEKLFF.

The V call is TRBV5-1, the J call TRBJ2-3; 12 nucleotides agree with TRBD2. J was trimmed by 6 bases and V by 2 bases; bases with no gene match: 4. Germline V gene sequence: CDR1 SGHRS, CDR2 YFSETQ. The CDR3 runs to 15 residues. CDR3 nucleotides: TGCGCCAGCAGCTTACAAGGGACTAGCGGGGATACGCAGTATTTT. This codes for CASSLQGTSGDTQYF.

This clonotype was picked up a small number of times. V gene TRBV29-1 combines with J gene TRBJ2-5, with 8 bases fitting TRBD1. V dropped 7 bases and J dropped 5; count of bases not matched to a gene: 9. CDR1 and CDR2 from the germline V gene are SQVTM and ANQGSEA. The CDR3 totals 13 residues. As DNA, the CDR3 is TGCAGCGGACAGGACAGGGTTTATGAGACCCAGTACTTC. Protein sequence: CSGQDRVYETQYF.

This chain joins TRBV29-1 and TRBJ1-2; tentatively, D is TRBD1 (6 bases). The CDR3 is 13 residues long. Trimming shortened V by 4 bases and J by 3 bases, and 12 bases separated the two germline ends. In germline, CDR1 is SQVTM, CDR2 ANQGSEA. As DNA, the CDR3 is TGCAGCGTTGTGGGGGGCTTTGACTATGGCTACACCTTC. Amino acids: CSVVGGFDYGYTF.

The chain is built from TRBV7-2 and TRBJ1-2; TRBD1 might be the D (6 bases). The CDR3 contains 15 residues. The V end lost 5 bases, the J end lost 6 bases, and 19 bases lay between the germline ends. Germline V lookup: CDR1 SGHTA, CDR2 FQGNSA. As DNA, the CDR3 is TGTGCCAGCAGCCCCGCCAGGGGCAGGGCGGATGGCTACACCTTC. Amino acid sequence: CASSPARGRADGYTF.

The chain employs TRBV19 and TRBJ1-5; D possibly corresponds to TRBD1 (6 bases). Germline V lookup: CDR1 LNHDA, CDR2 SQIVND (reference sequence). V dropped 3 bases and J dropped 1 base, with 10 bases sitting between them. The CDR3 spans 15 residues. CDR3 DNA sequence: TGTGCCAGTAGTATGCGGCAGGGGAGCAATCAGCCCCAGCATTTT. Translating gives CASSMRQGSNQPQHF.

This clonotype was recorded a few times. J is TRBJ2-3 and V is TRBV7-2; tentatively, D is TRBD1 or TRBD2 (5 bases each). The CDR3 has 13 residues. The germline V and J ends were trimmed by 10 bases and 1 base, with 12 bases remaining between them. CDR1 and CDR2 (germline): SGHTA, FQGNSA. CDR3 DNA: TGTGCCAACACATTGGGGGGCACAGATACGCAGTATTTT. The encoded protein is CANTLGGTDTQYF.

V is TRBV29-1 and J is TRBJ1-1; tentatively, D is TRBD1 (5 bases). From germline, CDR1 is SQVTM and CDR2 ANQGSEA. Trimming left V 7 bases short and J 5 bases short, with 17 bases between. There are 13 residues in the CDR3. The CDR3 DNA follows: TGCAGCGGCAGTGGGACCGCCTCGACTGAAGCTTTCTTT. Protein: CSGSGTASTEAFF.

V is TRBV19 and J is TRBJ1-5; 7 bases map to TRBD1. The trim removed 6 bases at V and 4 bases at J, leaving 9 bases unmatched. The CDR3 has 15 residues. Germline CDR1 reads LNHDA; CDR2 reads SQIVND (reference sequence). The CDR3 bases are TGTGCCAGTAGGCCGGCAGGGGGAACGAATCAGCCCCAGCATTTT. Translation: CASRPAGGTNQPQHF.

In its sample, this clonotype was seen a few times. This rearrangement joins TRBV10-3 to TRBJ1-1; 8 nucleotides match TRBD1. This CDR3 spans 14 amino acids. The ends lost 7 bases at V and 3 bases at J; junction bases unmatched: 7. CDR1 and CDR2 (germline): ENHRY, SYGVKD. Here the CDR3 reads CAITQGAQDTEAFF. The CDR3 region has the DNA TGTGCCATCACCCAGGGGGCTCAAGACACTGAAGCTTTCTTT.

This clonotype has just a few counts. The chain joins TRBV20-1 to TRBJ2-1; TRBD2 agrees at 14 bases. V dropped 5 bases and J dropped 3; count of bases not matched to a gene: 6. From germline, CDR1 is DFQATT and CDR2 SNEGSKA (reference sequence). The CDR3 is made up of 16 amino acids. CDR3 sequence (DNA): TGCAGTGCTCCGGGACTAGCGGGGGAAGACTACAATGAGCAGTTCTTC. As protein: CSAPGLAGEDYNEQFF.

This chain connects TRBV7-8 to TRBJ2-5; D is possibly TRBD2 (5 bases). Trimming removed 2 bases from V and 1 base from J, with 14 bases in between. The CDR3 has 16 residues. Germline lookup yields CDR1 SGHVS and CDR2 FQNEAQ. The CDR3 protein is CASSLRGGFSQETQYF. In DNA, the CDR3 is TGTGCCAGCAGCTTAAGAGGCGGGTTTTCCCAAGAGACCCAGTACTTC.

To note about this clonotype: It is likely a read error: a sequence one base away is far more abundant. V usage is TRBV5-1 and J usage is TRBJ2-3; D is ambiguous. The germline V gene has CDR1 SGHRS and CDR2 YFSETQ. This CDR3 has 12 residues. CDR3 sequence (DNA): TGCGCCAGCAGATTGGAGACAGATACGCAGTATTTT. This sequence encodes CASRLETDTQYF.

This clonotype appeared a few times. A junction end diverges from the germline sequence, so it may reflect a read error. The chain couples TRBV6-2 or TRBV6-3 to TRBJ1-1; D not resolved. CDR1 and CDR2 from the germline V gene are MNHEY and SVGEGT. This CDR3 is built from 18 residues. CDR3 residues: CASSSSHGRGEADTAAFF. The CDR3 DNA follows: TGTGCCAGCAGTTCTTCTCACGGACGGGGTGAAGCCGACACTGCAGCTTTCTTT.

This chain uses TRBV6-5 with TRBJ2-5; D is uncertain. The length of the CDR3 is 14 residues. Trimming took 0 bases from V and 7 from J, leaving 12 bases between them. Germline CDR1 and CDR2: MNHEY and SVGAGI. CDR3 in amino acids: CASSYSVLGGTQYF. Here the CDR3 DNA reads TGTGCCAGCAGTTACTCGGTCCTAGGTGGGACCCAGTACTTC.

On this clonotype itself: With a much larger clone just one base away, this may be a read error. V and J are TRBV5-8 and TRBJ2-7, with D hard to call. The J call is in doubt because the DNA end fits TRBJ2-4 better. Germline V gives CDR1 SGHTS, CDR2 YDEGEE. CDR3 length equals 14 residues. In nucleotides, the CDR3 is TGTGCCAGCAGCTTGCGTGCCTTCGAAAACATTCAGTACTTC. Residues: CASSLRAFENIQYF.